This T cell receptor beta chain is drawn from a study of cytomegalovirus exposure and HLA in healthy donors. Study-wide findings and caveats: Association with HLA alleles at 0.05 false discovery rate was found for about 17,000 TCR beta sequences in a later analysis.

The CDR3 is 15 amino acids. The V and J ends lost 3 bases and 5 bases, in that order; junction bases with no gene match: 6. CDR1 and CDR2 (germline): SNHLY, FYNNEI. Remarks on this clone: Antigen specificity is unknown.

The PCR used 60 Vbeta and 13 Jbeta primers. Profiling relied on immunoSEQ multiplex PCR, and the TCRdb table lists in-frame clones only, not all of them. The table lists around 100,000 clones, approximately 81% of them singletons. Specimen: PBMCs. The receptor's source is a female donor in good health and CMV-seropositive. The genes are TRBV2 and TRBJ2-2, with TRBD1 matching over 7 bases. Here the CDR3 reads CASSDRSGGTGELFF. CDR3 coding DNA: TGTGCCAGCAGTGACCGCTCAGGGGGAACCGGGGAGCTGTTTTTT. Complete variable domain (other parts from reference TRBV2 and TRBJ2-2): EPEVTQTPSHQVTQMGQEVILRCVPISNHLYFYWYRQILGQKVEFLVSFYNNEISEKSEIFDDQFSVERPDGSNFTLKIRSTKLEDSAMYFCASSDRSGGTGELFFGEGSRLTVL.